This TCR beta chain was identified during a study of blood T cell repertoires in COVID-19. Study as a whole: Donors in the United States, Italy and Spain gave samples during acute or convalescent COVID-19.

The ends were cut back, 3 bases at V and 5 bases at J, with 10 bases in the middle. Germline V lookup: CDR1 SNHLY, CDR2 FYNNEI. The CDR3 spans 13 residues. Libraries were prepared by immunoSEQ multiplex PCR; TCRdb keeps only in-frame clonotypes and omits some of them. The sample lists some 210,000 clones; about nine tenths were seen once. The clonotype was recovered from a man aged 55 to 69 who had recovered from COVID-19. The sample taken for sequencing was peripheral blood. V usage is TRBV2 and J usage is TRBJ1-1; D not resolved. CDR3 DNA: TGTGCCAGCAGTGATACCCGGGGAACTGAAGCTTTCTTT. Its translation: CASSDTRGTEAFF. The entire variable domain, with the rest obtained from reference TRBV2 and TRBJ1-1, is as follows: EPEVTQTPSHQVTQMGQEVILRCVPISNHLYFYWYRQILGQKVEFLVSFYNNEISEKSEIFDDQFSVERPDGSNFTLKIRSTKLEDSAMYFCASSDTRGTEAFFGQGTRLTVV.